Described below is a single T cell receptor beta chain sequence and its context. Random hexamers primed reverse transcription of about 0.5 to 1 ug RNA. By means of immunoSEQ multiplex PCR, TCR beta CDR3 spanning 54 Vbeta and 13 Jbeta underwent amplification. TCRdb passed the immunoSEQ multiplex PCR reads through MiXCR, listing each CDR3 protein once. The table includes just over 150,000 distinct CDR3 sequences, roughly 94% detected once. This sample was taken from a study of CD8 T cells in Susac syndrome. TCR beta sequencing was performed on blood CD8+ and CD4+ T cells. CD8+ and CD4+ T cells were negatively isolated; TEMRA cells were FACS-enriched. This CDR3 region has 15 residues. Trimming removed 3 bases from V and 4 bases from J; junction bases left unmatched: 7. Germline V gene lookup returns CDR1 GTSNPN and CDR2 SVGIG (reference sequence).

The specimen was CD8+ T cells from PBMCs. J is TRBJ2-3 and V is TRBV30; 10 positions agree with TRBD1. This receptor was taken from a human donor with multiple sclerosis. CDR3: CAWSATGGGADTQYF. The CDR3 DNA sequence: TGTGCCTGGAGCGCGACAGGGGGCGGCGCAGATACGCAGTATTTT.